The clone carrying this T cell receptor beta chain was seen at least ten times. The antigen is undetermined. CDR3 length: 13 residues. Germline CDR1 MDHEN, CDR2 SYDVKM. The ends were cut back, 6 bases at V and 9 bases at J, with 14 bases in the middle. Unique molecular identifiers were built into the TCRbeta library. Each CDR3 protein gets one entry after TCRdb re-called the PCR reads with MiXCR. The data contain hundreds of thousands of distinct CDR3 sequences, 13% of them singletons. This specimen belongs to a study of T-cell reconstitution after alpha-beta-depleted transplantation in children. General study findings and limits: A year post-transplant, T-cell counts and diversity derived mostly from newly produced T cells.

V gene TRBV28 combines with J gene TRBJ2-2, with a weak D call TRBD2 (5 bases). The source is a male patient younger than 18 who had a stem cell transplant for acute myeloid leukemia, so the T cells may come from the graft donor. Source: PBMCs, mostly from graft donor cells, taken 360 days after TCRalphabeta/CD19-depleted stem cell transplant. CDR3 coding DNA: TGTGCCAGCAGCGAAGCCGGGAACTGGGAGCTGTTTTTT. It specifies CASSEAGNWELFF. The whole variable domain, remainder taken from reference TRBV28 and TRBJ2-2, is DVKVTQSSRYLVKRTGEKVFLECVQDMDHENMFWYRQDPGLGLRLIYFSYDVKMKEKGDIPEGYSVSREKKERFSLILESASTNQTSMYLCASSEAGNWELFFGEGSRLTVL.